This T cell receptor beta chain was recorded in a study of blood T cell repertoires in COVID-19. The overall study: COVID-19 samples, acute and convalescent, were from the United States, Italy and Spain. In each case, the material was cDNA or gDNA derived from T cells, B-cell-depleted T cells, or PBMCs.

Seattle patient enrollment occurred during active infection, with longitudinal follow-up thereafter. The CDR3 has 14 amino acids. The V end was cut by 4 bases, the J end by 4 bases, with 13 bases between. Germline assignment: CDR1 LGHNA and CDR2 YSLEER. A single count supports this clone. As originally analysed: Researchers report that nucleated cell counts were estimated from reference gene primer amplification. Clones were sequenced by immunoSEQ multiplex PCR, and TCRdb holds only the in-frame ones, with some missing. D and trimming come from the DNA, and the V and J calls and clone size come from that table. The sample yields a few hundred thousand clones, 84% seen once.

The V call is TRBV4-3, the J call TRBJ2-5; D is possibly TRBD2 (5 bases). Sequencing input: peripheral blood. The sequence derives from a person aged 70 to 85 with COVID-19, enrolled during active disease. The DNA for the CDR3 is TGCGCCAGCAGCCGCGGAGTCCGGGGAGAGACCCAGTACTTC. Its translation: CASSRGVRGETQYF.